This entry describes one T cell receptor (beta chain). It may be a read error: a sequence one base away is much more abundant. These data come from a study of tumor-infiltrating lymphocytes in primary liver carcinoma. The overall study: Staged T1-T3 N0M0, the tumors had sizes that ranged from about 4.2 to 10 cm across.

Unsorted whole blood yielded the blood RNA, and germline DNA was also extracted. There are 15 residues in the CDR3. From around 0.5 ug of total RNA, TCR beta-specific cDNA was reverse-transcribed using a constant-region primer. ARM-PCR, slightly modified, supplied the TCR beta libraries through three nested multiplex PCR rounds. For approximately 9 cycles apiece, the opening two PCR rounds ran with TRBV1-TRBV30 forward primers and a C-beta reverse primer. MiXCR was run by TCRdb on the multiplex PCR reads, yielding one entry per CDR3 protein. Among approximately 320,000 distinct CDR3 sequences listed, around three fifths were seen once.

This TCR came from a woman aged 30 to 39 with primary liver carcinoma and hepatitis B virus infection. The sequencing sample was made of peripheral blood. This rearrangement joins TRBV12-3 or TRBV12-4 to TRBJ2-1, with D possibly matching TRBD2 (5 bases). The CDR3 nucleotides read TGTGACAGCAGTTTACGCCTAGCCTCCTACAATGAGCAGTTCTTC. Protein sequence: CDSSLRLASYNEQFF.